The 21 T cell receptor beta chains reported below all come from one sample, sequenced in a study of T cell changes during pregnancy in multiple sclerosis (dated by TCRdb to between 2018 and 2021). Libraries were constructed by the immunoSEQ multiplex PCR assay. TCRdb limited this immuneACCESS table to in-frame rearrangements with V and J called. A share of clones is missing; checked studies link under half to unresolved V genes, and the rest is unexplained. Within this sample are 71,000 or so clones, with 85% to 95% of them counted one time only. The biggest ten clones account for approximately 1.1% of the sample. The sample was peripheral blood, taken in the third trimester of pregnancy. The receptors derive from a female donor with multiple sclerosis, enrolled in a pregnancy study.

This chain joins TRBV25-1 and TRBJ2-4; a possible D gene is TRBD1 (6 bases). This CDR3 region has 16 residues. Deletions cut 6 bases from V and 4 bases from J, with 19 bases between. CDR1 and CDR2 from the germline V gene are MGHDK and SYGVNS. For the CDR3, the DNA is TGTGCCAGCAGCGCGTTTGTGGGCAGGGGAAAAAACATTCAGTACTTC. Amino acids: CASSAFVGRGKNIQYF.

The rearrangement uses TRBV9 and TRBJ1-3; D uncertain. Germline-derived CDR1 and CDR2 are SGDLS and YYNGEE. This CDR3 region has 12 residues. V dropped 4 bases and J dropped 4 bases, with 6 bases sitting between them. The CDR3 is CASSPGGNTIYF. The CDR3 DNA is TGTGCCAGCAGCCCCGGGGGAAACACCATATATTTT.

The rearrangement uses TRBV5-4 and TRBJ2-1; 8 bases are shared with TRBD1. Losses at the gene ends were 2 bases for V and 3 bases for J; bases not matched to a gene: 4. This CDR3 region has 15 residues. In germline, CDR1 is SGHNT, CDR2 YYREEE (reference sequence). CDR3 bases: TGTGCCAGCAGCTTCTCAGGGGGCAACTACAATGAGCAGTTCTTC. It translates to CASSFSGGNYNEQFF.

CDR3 amino acids: CASSQDPQGGANVLTF. The CDR3 DNA reads as TGCGCCAGCAGCCAAGATCCGCAGGGTGGGGCCAACGTCCTGACTTTC. The chain couples TRBV4-3 to TRBJ2-6; the D gene is possibly TRBD1 (5 bases). Germline lookup yields CDR1 LGHNA and CDR2 YSLEER. This CDR3 is 16 amino acids long. The V end lost 0 bases, the J end lost 3 bases, and 9 bases lay between the germline ends.

This chain connects TRBV6-6 to TRBJ1-5; maybe TRBD1 (6 bases). The V gene lost 2 bases and the J gene lost 5 bases, with 13 bases spanning the gap. There are 15 residues in the CDR3. Germline V gene lookup returns CDR1 MNHNY and CDR2 SVGAGI (reference sequence). CDR3 coding DNA: TGTGCCAGCAGTTACGTACAGGGTCCTGATCAGCCCCAGCATTTT. Translating it yields CASSYVQGPDQPQHF.

The V call is TRBV5-1, the J call TRBJ1-2, with 7 bases lining up with TRBD1. The CDR3 runs to 11 residues. Germline V CDR1 and CDR2: SGHRS, YFSETQ. Trimming took 6 bases from V and 8 from J; bases not matched to a gene: 4. As DNA, the CDR3 is TGCGCCAGCATGTCAGGGGGAGGCTACACCTTC. Its protein is CASMSGGGYTF. The full variable domain, completed using reference TRBV5-1 and TRBJ1-2, is KAGVTQTPRYLIKTRGQQVTLSCSPISGHRSVSWYQQTPGQGLQFLFEYFSETQRNKGNFPGRFSGRQFSNSRSEMNVSTLELGDSALYLCASMSGGGYTFGSGTRLTVV.

This sequence joins TRBV27 and TRBJ1-2; a possible D gene is TRBD1 (5 bases). With 2 bases removed from V and 3 bases from J, the gap between germline ends came to 25 bases. Per the germline V gene, CDR1 is MNHEY and CDR2 is SMNVEV (reference sequence). This CDR3 has 19 residues. The CDR3 sequence: CASSLTAAQTGGEDYGYTF. DNA for the CDR3: TGTGCCAGCAGTTTAACCGCCGCCCAAACGGGGGGAGAGGACTATGGCTACACCTTC.

The rearrangement joins TRBV6-4 to TRBJ2-1, with 12 bases that match TRBD2. Germline CDR1 MRHNA, CDR2 SNTAGT. Losses at the gene ends were 2 bases for V and 7 bases for J; bases not matched to a gene: 9. The CDR3 totals 17 residues. CDR3 region: CASSDTLRLAGANEQFF. CDR3 sequence (DNA): TGTGCCAGCAGTGACACCCTAAGACTAGCGGGAGCAAATGAGCAGTTCTTC.

The chain has TRBV30 and TRBJ2-1, with D possibly matching TRBD1 (5 bases). V lost 3 bases, J lost 5 bases, and 8 bases lay in between. Per germline, CDR1 GTSNPN and CDR2 SVGIG (reference sequence). The CDR3 length is 12 residues. The CDR3 here is CAWRDTHNEQFF. DNA of the CDR3: TGTGCCTGGAGGGACACCCACAATGAGCAGTTCTTC.

The rearrangement uses TRBV28 and TRBJ1-2; 7 nucleotides align to TRBD1. This CDR3 region has 14 residues. The V segment lost 10 bases and the J segment 3 bases; nucleotides outside the gene matches: 11. Germline V gene sequence: CDR1 MDHEN, CDR2 SYDVKM. Written as DNA, the CDR3 is TGTGCCACCGACGAAGGGGGCGCCTACTATGGCTACACCTTC. This encodes CATDEGGAYYGYTF.

This chain connects TRBV6-5 to TRBJ1-4, with TRBD1 matching 7 bases. CDR1 and CDR2 from the germline V gene are MNHEY and SVGAGI. Trimming at V came to 2 bases and at J to 7 bases, leaving 7 bases not matched to a gene. The CDR3 consists of 15 residues. CDR3 sequence: CASSYQTGFPEKLFF. In DNA form, the CDR3 reads TGTGCCAGCAGTTACCAGACAGGGTTTCCTGAAAAACTGTTTTTT.

This sequence joins TRBV5-4 and TRBJ1-1; 7 bases fit TRBD1. The CDR3 totals 14 residues. V was pared by 0 bases and J by 5 bases, with 4 bases of the junction left unmatched. CDR1 is SGHNT and CDR2 is YYREEE in the germline V gene (reference sequence). The CDR3 nucleotides are TGTGCCAGCAGCTTGGTAGGGGGCGGAACTGAAGCTTTCTTT. This translates into CASSLVGGGTEAFF.

This clone was picked up one time. The chain recombines TRBV5-1 with TRBJ1-4; D may be TRBD1 (6 bases). Germline values: CDR1 SGHRS, CDR2 YFSETQ. The CDR3 loop spans 13 amino acids. The ends were cut back, 5 bases at V and 3 bases at J, with 8 bases in the middle. In DNA form, the CDR3 reads TGCGCCAGCAGACAGGGCTCTAATGAAAAACTGTTTTTT. As protein: CASRQGSNEKLFF.

The chain has TRBV18 and TRBJ2-7; a possible D gene is TRBD1 (6 bases). The germline gives CDR1 KGHSH, CDR2 LQKENI. Trimming left V 0 bases short and J 4 bases short, with 19 bases between. The CDR3 is 17 residues long. CDR3: CASSPPLGSPGEYEQYF. The CDR3, as DNA: TGTGCCAGCTCACCACCTTTAGGGAGCCCAGGGGAGTACGAGCAGTACTTC.

CDR3 loop: CASNIRGGLVEKLFF. In DNA form, the CDR3 reads TGTGCCAGCAACATTAGAGGGGGTTTAGTTGAAAAACTGTTTTTT. The chain is built from TRBV28 and TRBJ1-4; a weak D match, TRBD1 (6 bases). Per the germline V gene, CDR1 is MDHEN and CDR2 is SYDVKM. With 7 bases removed from V and 7 bases from J, the gap between germline ends came to 19 bases. The CDR3 has 15 amino acids.

The chain has TRBV4-2 and TRBJ2-7; 9 nucleotides align to TRBD1. Germline trimming cut 4 bases from V and 1 base from J; bases unmatched to any gene: 5. The CDR3 consists of 15 residues. Germline V CDR1 and CDR2: LGHNA, YNFKEQ. This chain's CDR3 is CASSRPGQGSYEQYF. In DNA form, the CDR3 reads TGTGCCAGCAGCCGACCGGGACAGGGATCCTACGAGCAGTACTTC.

This chain connects TRBV30 to TRBJ2-7; 9 bases fit TRBD1. V lost 5 bases and J lost 5; bases outside the gene matches: 10. The CDR3 has 14 amino acids. The germline V gene has CDR1 GTSNPN and CDR2 SVGIG (reference sequence). The DNA for the CDR3 is TGTGCCTGGGCACTGACAGGGGGAGTGAACGAGCAGTACTTC. Translated, it gives CAWALTGGVNEQYF.

This chain joins TRBV4-2 and TRBJ1-1; 7 bases are a match to TRBD1. V was clipped by 0 bases and J by 5 bases; unmatched bases: 15. The CDR3 extends over 18 amino acids. Per germline, CDR1 LGHNA and CDR2 YNFKEQ. DNA for the CDR3: TGTGCCAGCAGCCAAGATTCCCTAGGGGGCTGGAGAATTACTGAAGCTTTCTTT. This gives the protein CASSQDSLGGWRITEAFF.

CDR3 residues: CASSLKRVSEQYF. The DNA of the CDR3 is TGTGCCAGCAGCTTGAAGAGGGTAAGCGAGCAGTACTTC. The chain has TRBV5-6 and TRBJ2-7; a possible D gene is TRBD2 (5 bases). The CDR3 runs to 13 residues. Trimming stripped 1 base from V and 6 bases from J, with 11 bases between. The germline V gene encodes CDR1 SGHDT and CDR2 YYEEEE.

The chain has TRBV7-9 and TRBJ2-1, with D possibly matching TRBD2 (5 bases). The CDR3 has 15 amino acids. Trimming took off 1 base at V and 3 bases at J, with 10 bases between the two ends. Germline V gene data show CDR1 as SEHNR and CDR2 as FQNEAQ (reference sequence). The CDR3 DNA reads as TGTGCCAGCAGCTTAGGGGGAGAGGGCTACAATGAGCAGTTCTTC. Amino acid sequence: CASSLGGEGYNEQFF.

The chain combines TRBV10-1 with TRBJ2-1; 8 bases are a match to TRBD2. The junction had 7 bases not matched to a gene; V was cut back by 5 bases and J by 4 bases. There are 15 residues in the CDR3. CDR1 is WNHNN and CDR2 is SYGVQD in the germline V gene (reference sequence). CDR3 nucleotide sequence: TGCGCCAGCAGTCCGGGACTAGGACCGTACAATGAGCAGTTCTTC. Translating it yields CASSPGLGPYNEQFF.